What follows are 7 T cell receptor beta chains derived from one specimen sequenced in a study of cytomegalovirus exposure and HLA in healthy donors. Primers included in the PCR were 60 Vbeta and 13 Jbeta primers. Method: immunoSEQ multiplex PCR; TCRdb's copy keeps in-frame clones and lacks some. The sample yields around 100,000 clones, 84% seen once. The sample comprised PBMCs. These receptors originate from a woman younger than 30 in good health and CMV-seropositive.

The chain joins TRBV29-1 to TRBJ2-1, with D possibly TRBD2 on 5 matching bases. From germline, CDR1 is SQVTM and CDR2 ANQGSEA. Trimming removed 4 bases at V and 7 bases at J, with 14 bases between. This CDR3 comprises 13 residues. The chain's CDR3 is CSVGYNRGNEQFF. The DNA of the CDR3 is TGCAGCGTTGGCTATAATCGGGGAAATGAGCAGTTCTTC.

The CDR3 DNA is TGTGCCAGCAGTTTTCTCCGACAGGGGTTTTCGATTTACACTGAAGCTTTCTTT. Its protein product is CASSFLRQGFSIYTEAFF. This chain uses TRBV27 with TRBJ1-1; 8 bases map to TRBD1. Germline values: CDR1 MNHEY, CDR2 SMNVEV (reference sequence). Unmatched junction bases numbered 15, after V lost 3 bases and J lost 3 bases. This CDR3 is 18 amino acids long.

The rearrangement joins TRBV7-2 to TRBJ2-5, with a possible D match to TRBD2 (6 bases). V lost 5 bases and J lost 5, with 15 bases in between. This CDR3 is built from 14 residues. Germline values: CDR1 SGHTA, CDR2 FQGNSA. CDR3 coding DNA: TGTGCCAGCAGCACGGGACTCCATGGGGAGACCCAGTACTTC. It yields the protein CASSTGLHGETQYF.

CDR3 nucleotides: TGTGCCAGCAGTGCTAGACTAGCAGGCACAGATACGCAGTATTTT. It is translated as CASSARLAGTDTQYF. The chain couples TRBV2 to TRBJ2-3; 7 nucleotides align to TRBD2. Germline assignment: CDR1 SNHLY and CDR2 FYNNEI. Trimming took 4 bases from V and 1 from J; bases not matched to a gene: 5. This CDR3 region has 15 residues.

This clone came up a few times. The junction differs from germline at one of its ends, possibly a read error. V and J are TRBV4-2 and TRBJ1-2, with no clear D. This CDR3 contains 15 residues. Germline lookup yields CDR1 LGHNA and CDR2 YNFKEQ. CDR3 sequence (DNA): TGTGCCAGCACCCAATCTAAAACAGCCAACTATGGCTACACCTTC. It yields the protein CASTQSKTANYGYTF.

The chain combines TRBV4-2 with TRBJ2-2; TRBD2 agrees at 14 bases. Germline V gene lookup returns CDR1 LGHNA and CDR2 YNFKEQ. The CDR3 runs to 17 residues. V was clipped by 1 base and J by 8 bases; unmatched bases: 6. This CDR3 reads CASSQVGTSGSRGELFF. In DNA form, the CDR3 reads TGTGCCAGCAGCCAAGTTGGGACTAGCGGGAGCAGGGGGGAGCTGTTTTTT.

V usage is TRBV4-1 and J usage is TRBJ2-7; 7 bases fit TRBD2. This CDR3 has 14 residues. The J segment lost 7 bases and the V segment lost 3 bases, leaving 9 bases of the junction unmatched. The germline V gene has CDR1 MGHRA and CDR2 YSYEKL. DNA for the CDR3: TGCGCCAGCAGCCAGTCCACGCGAGCGGGGGAGCAGTACTTC. Translation gives CASSQSTRAGEQYF.